This record looks at one T cell receptor beta chain sequence and its context. Its matching antigen is unknown. This sample is part of a study of beta chain features in type 1 diabetes. Germline CDR1 reads MRHNA; CDR2 reads SNTAGT. This CDR3 has 15 amino acids. The trim removed 10 bases at V and 0 bases at J, leaving 6 bases unmatched. Reverse transcription of all isolated RNA meant that expressed TCRB transcripts were sequenced. Reads from naive, central memory and regulatory T cell samples averaged roughly 3.3 million. Assay: immunoSEQ multiplex PCR; the TCRdb copy retains only in-frame clones and omits some. The sample lists a few hundred thousand clones; roughly a tenth were seen once. A sort by CD45RO/CCR7/CD25/CD127/CD95/CD27 yielded CD4+ naive, central memory, regulatory and stem cell-like memory cells. Findings of the study overall: Within each of all four CD4+ subsets, Type 1 diabetes patients had TCRB CDR3s that were moderately but significantly shorter. Patients' naive, central memory and Treg TCRB repertoires seemed closer to one another than those of healthy donors.

The chain uses TRBV6-4 and TRBJ2-7; 13 bases line up with TRBD2. The sequence was obtained from a man aged 25-45 years with type 1 diabetes. The material sequenced was central memory CD4+ T cells from blood. The CDR3 nucleotides read TGTGCCAATGGACTAGCGGGAGAAAACTCCTACGAGCAGTACTTC. It yields the protein CANGLAGENSYEQYF.